This TCR beta chain was found in a study of OX40 agonist ivuxolimab in advanced cancers. Study details: Earlier anti-PD-1, anti-PD-L1 or anti-CTLA-4 therapy was permitted; over 35% had received some.

Generated by immunoSEQ multiplex PCR, the TCRdb table keeps only in-frame clones and is missing some. The sample carries 70,000 or so clones, around nine tenths recorded once. At baseline, cycle 4 day 1, and cycle 7 day 1, blood was sampled. The count of this clone is one. Its antigen is as yet unknown. Compared with germline, one end of the junction differs, possibly owing to a read error. From germline, CDR1 is SGHRS and CDR2 YFSETQ. This CDR3 is built from 14 residues. General observations from the study: Relative to CD4+, CD8+ T cells held more expanded clones on average. At doses 0.1 to 3.0 mg/kg, CD4+ and CD8+ clones expanded.

The receptor was derived from an adult with an advanced solid tumor such as melanoma, head and neck, liver or kidney cancer. The genes are TRBV5-1 and TRBJ2-4; 7 bases are shared with TRBD1. Source: CD4+ or CD8+ T cells sorted from blood, taken in a trial of the OX40 agonist ivuxolimab. The CDR3 sequence is CASSSGTATNIQYF. CDR3 coding DNA: TGCGCCAGCAGCTCAGGGACAGCCACAAACATTCAGTACTTC.